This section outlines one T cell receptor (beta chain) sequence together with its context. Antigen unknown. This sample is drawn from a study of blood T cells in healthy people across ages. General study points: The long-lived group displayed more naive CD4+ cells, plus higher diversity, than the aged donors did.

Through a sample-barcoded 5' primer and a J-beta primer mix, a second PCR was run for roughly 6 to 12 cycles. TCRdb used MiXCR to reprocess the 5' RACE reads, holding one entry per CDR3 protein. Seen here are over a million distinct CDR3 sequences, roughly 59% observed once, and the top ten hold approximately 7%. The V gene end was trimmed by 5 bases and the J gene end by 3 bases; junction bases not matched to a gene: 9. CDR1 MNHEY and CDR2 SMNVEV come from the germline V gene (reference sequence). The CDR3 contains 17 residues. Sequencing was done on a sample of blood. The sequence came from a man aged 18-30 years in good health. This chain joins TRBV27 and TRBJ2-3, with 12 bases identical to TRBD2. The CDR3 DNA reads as TGTGCCAGCAGTCAGCTGAGGACTAGCGGGGTGACAGATACGCAGTATTTT. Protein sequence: CASSQLRTSGVTDTQYF.